This T cell receptor beta chain came from a study of cytomegalovirus exposure and HLA in healthy donors. The PCR ran on 60 Vbeta and 13 Jbeta primers. Sequencing used immunoSEQ multiplex PCR; TCRdb keeps in-frame clones, though not all of them. The sample consists of approximately 120,000 clones, less than 85% of them appearing once. On this clone itself: The target antigen is unknown.

Overall study findings and caveats: Most of the TCR beta V segments (in an earlier analysis) were productive either about 87% or about 30% of the time. A later analysis linked a missense DCLRE1C variant to TCR beta V- and J-gene trimming. Owing to their indistinguishability, certain V segments, notably TRBV6-2 and TRBV6-3, were excluded.

The CDR3 spans 15 residues. Germline V gene lookup returns CDR1 SNHLY and CDR2 FYNNEI. J was trimmed by 1 base and V by 4 bases; bases with no gene match: 5. This TCR was sampled from a female donor in good health and CMV-seronegative. The chain employs TRBV2 and TRBJ2-3; 7 bases align to TRBD2. Sequenced material: PBMCs. The CDR3 is CASSGGGFGTDTQYF. In DNA, the CDR3 is TGTGCCAGCAGTGGGGGGGGGTTCGGCACAGATACGCAGTATTTT.